This T cell receptor (beta chain) was identified during a study of regulatory T cells in long-lasting Graves disease (dated by TCRdb to the early 2020s). About the study as a whole: Persistent Graves' disease was defined as persistently positive TSH receptor autoantibodies together with antithyroid drug treatment for over 5 years. Persistent Graves' disease patients were compared with newly diagnosed Graves' disease patients by peripheral blood TCR sequencing and RNA sequencing. The study took place in China and was registered as a clinical trial. TCR sequencing covered about 13 persistent and roughly 20 newly diagnosed Graves' disease patients, some 33 samples in total. Persistent Graves' disease patients in the clinical cohort had taken antithyroid drugs for around 10 years on average. Broader findings and caveats from the paper: Only peripheral blood was studied, because thyroid tissue, the primary lesion, was inaccessible. Compared with newly diagnosed patients, patients with persistent Graves' disease had lower TCR Shannon entropy and fewer highly expanded clones, which suggests clonal expansion. As a limitation, the authors acknowledged that the small sample size may reduce accuracy. TRBV28, TRBJ1-2 and TRBJ2-5 were preferentially used in persistent disease, while TRBV20-1 and TRBJ2-1 were favored in newly diagnosed disease. Persistent patients shared more public clonotypes among themselves (2,741) than newly diagnosed patients did (approximately 970). Sequencing and analysis were limited to the TCR beta chain.

Of note for this clonotype: Its cognate antigen has yet to be identified. Base qualities are not at hand, and no much larger clone is one base apart.

From its cysteine to its phenylalanine, the CDR3 spans 15 amino acids. Of the read, only the CDR3 DNA is kept; its 45 bases are in frame from base 1. Trimming costs V 6 bases and J 7 bases, and their ends lie 19 bases apart. CDR1 SGHTA and CDR2 FQGNSA are derived from the germline V gene. The method behind the library was multiplex PCR. Sequencing used an Illumina HiSeq 4000. TCR beta libraries were built with iRepertoire HTBI primers and Arm-PCR amplification of CDR3 regions. PCR products were gel purified before sequencing. Turning to the authors' computational methods: Gene usage analysis of CDR3 amino acid clonotypes used the approximately 56 TRBV and around 14 TRBJ segments found across samples. COPE and FqMerger were used to merge the filtered high-quality paired reads into contigs. Contigs were aligned with BLAST to IMGT TRBV, TRBD and TRBJ reference genes, and CDR3 was defined per IMGT. Highly expanded clones were defined as clonotypes with a frequency above 0.1%. Repertoire diversity was measured by Shannon entropy, and V-J evenness by the Gini coefficient. Clonotypes shared by more than one individual were considered public. TCRdb itself trimmed the public reads at Q25 with fastp, ran MiXCR and retained productive beta chains. Rows merge per CDR3 protein into single entries with the most common DNA and genes. The V and J calls here are based on TCRdb, not the publication. For this sample the table gives about 660,000 distinct CDR3 sequences, of which around 30% were detected only once. Jointly, the top ten make up 40% to 50% of the sample.

The time point label corresponds to: persistent/refractory GD, antithyroid drugs over 5 years with positive TRAb. For both TCR sequencing and RNA sequencing, RNA was extracted from PBMCs in TRIzol. Graves' disease was diagnosed according to American Thyroid Association guidelines. Recruitment of patients was carried out at an endocrinology department in Xi'an, China. Each patient gave approximately 8.8 milliliters of peripheral blood, collected in an EDTA anticoagulant tube. Ficoll Paque Plus density gradient separation was used to isolate PBMCs, and no further T cell sorting was done. RNA quality was checked with an Agilent 2100 Bioanalyzer and agarose gel, and concentration with a NanoDrop 2000.

The receptor was derived from a female donor with Graves disease. Recombination joined TRBV7-2 with TRBJ2-1; no D gene call is confident. Sequencing used peripheral blood mononuclear cells (PBMCs), obtained when the disease was refractory, from a patient treated with antithyroid drugs. DNA sequence: TGTGCCAGCAGTTTGGACCAAACACTACCGAATGAGCAGTTCTTC. Protein translation: CASSLDQTLPNEQFF.